A selection of T cell receptor beta chains follows, all from one sample in a study of blood T cell repertoires in COVID-19. Here immunoSEQ multiplex PCR was the method, and the copy in TCRdb shows in-frame clones only, minus some. Among over 250,000 clones listed, approximately 91% were seen once. The sequencing sample was made of peripheral blood. The receptors were gathered from a man aged 45-65 years with acute or convalescent COVID-19. Both conserved end residues are part of each CDR3. Fields, in order: D gene, clone size, J gene, V gene, CDR3 DNA, CDR3 protein. D genes are given only for firm matches. Clone size is not always given. Where it is, it says once, few, many or a class for expanded clones.

-	-	TRBJ1-5	TRBV24-1	TGTGCCACCAGTGAACGGACAGCTGAACAGCCCCAGCATTTT	CATSERTAEQPQHF
-	-	TRBJ1-2	TRBV29-1	TGCAGCGTTGGGGAAGAGGTAGGAGGTGGCTACACCTTC	CSVGEEVGGGYTF
TRBD1	-	TRBJ2-7	TRBV2	TGTGCCAGCAGTGGACAGGGGGCGCGGGAGCAGTACTTC	CASSGQGAREQYF
TRBD1	-	TRBJ1-1	TRBV7-9	TGTGCCAGCAGCTTAACCAGGACAGGGTCCACTGAAGCTTTCTTT	CASSLTRTGSTEAFF
TRBD2	-	TRBJ2-1	TRBV7-9	TGTGCCAGCAGCCCCGGACTAGCGGGCAATGAGCAGTTCTTC	CASSPGLAGNEQFF
-	once	TRBJ1-2	TRBV2	TGTGCCAGCAGTGCTGGCGGGCTTAACTATGGCTACACCTTC	CASSAGGLNYGYTF
-	-	TRBJ1-2	TRBV6-1	TGTGCCAGCAGTGAAGCGGCGGACATTTATGGCTACACCTTC	CASSEAADIYGYTF
-	-	TRBJ2-3	TRBV6-6	TGTGCCAGCAGTTACTGGGGGGAAGGGGCAGATACGCAGTATTTT	CASSYWGEGADTQYF
-	-	TRBJ1-1	TRBV27	TGTGCCACTCGGAGCAGCCTTACTGAAGCTTTCTTT	CATRSSLTEAFF
TRBD1	-	TRBJ1-2	TRBV6-1	TGTGCCAGCAGTGAAGAGGTAGGGGGCCTCTATGGCTACACCTTC	CASSEEVGGLYGYTF
-	-	TRBJ2-2	TRBV18	TGTGCCAGCTCACCATCATTAGGGGCTATCACCGGGGAGCTGTTTTTT	CASSPSLGAITGELFF
-	once	TRBJ2-3	TRBV21-1	TGTGCCAGCAGCAAACACCGGGACAGGGATTTGACAGATACGCAGTATTTT	CASSKHRDRDLTDTQYF
-	-	TRBJ2-2	TRBV6-4	TGTGCCAGCAGTGAAGTCGGGACCGGGGAGCTGTTTTTT	CASSEVGTGELFF
TRBD1	few	TRBJ1-1	TRBV7-3	TGTGCCAGCAGCCCGAGACAGGGGGCTAATGAAGCTTTCTTT	CASSPRQGANEAFF
-	-	TRBJ2-7	TRBV6-6	TGTGCCAGCAGTTACTCGGGGGCGAGGGAGCAGTACTTC	CASSYSGAREQYF
TRBD1	few	TRBJ1-1	TRBV3-1/TRBV3-2	TGTGCCAGCAGGCTTAAACAGGGGGCCGGCATGAACACTGAAGCTTTCTTT	CASRLKQGAGMNTEAFF
-	-	TRBJ2-5	TRBV3-1/TRBV3-2	TGTGCCAGCAGCCTCTCGACGACCCAGGAAGAGACCCAGTACTTC	CASSLSTTQEETQYF
TRBD1	once	TRBJ1-2	TRBV7-2	TGTGCCACCACCCGGGAGACAGGGGTCCCCCATTATGGCTACACCTTC	CATTRETGVPHYGYTF
-	-	TRBJ1-1	TRBV18	TGTGCCAGCTCGCAAGAGAAGAACACTGAAGCTTTCTTT	CASSQEKNTEAFF
-	-	TRBJ2-7	TRBV19	TGTGCCAGTAGTATAGCAACAGGAAGAACCCACGAGCAGTACTTC	CASSIATGRTHEQYF
TRBD1	-	TRBJ1-2	TRBV18	TGTGCCAGCTCACCACCGGGACAGGGAGTTTGGACTGGCTACACCTTC	CASSPPGQGVWTGYTF
TRBD1	-	TRBJ1-4	TRBV3-1/TRBV3-2	TGTGCCAGCAGCCCTTCAGGACAGGGCAACGAAAAACTGTTTTTT	CASSPSGQGNEKLFF
-	-	TRBJ1-3	TRBV4-2	TGTGCCAGCAGTCCAGGGGAATTGAGAAACACCATATATTTT	CASSPGELRNTIYF
TRBD1	-	TRBJ1-2	TRBV14	TGTGCCAGCAGCCTACAGGGGGGCGCGGATGGCTACACCTTC	CASSLQGGADGYTF
TRBD1	-	TRBJ2-1	TRBV9	TGTGCCAGCAGCGCCACTAGGGGGCGTTCTGCCAGGGGTGAGCAGTTCTTC	CASSATRGRSARGEQFF
-	-	TRBJ2-1	TRBV12-3/TRBV12-4	TGTGCCAGCAGCCCGACAGGTATCGATGAGCAGTTCTTC	CASSPTGIDEQFF
TRBD1	-	TRBJ1-2	TRBV7-9	TGTGCCAGCAGCTCCCCCCGGGACAGGGTCCGGCGTGGCTACACCTTC	CASSSPRDRVRRGYTF
-	once	TRBJ2-5	TRBV24-1	TGTGCCACCCGGGGGACTGAAGAGACCCAGTACTTC	CATRGTEETQYF
TRBD2	-	TRBJ2-1	TRBV30	TGTGCCTGGGATAGCGGGGGGACTTACAATGAGCAGTTCTTC	CAWDSGGTYNEQFF
-	-	TRBJ1-2	TRBV18	TGTGCCAGCTCACGGTCGGGAGGGGAAGGCTACACCTTC	CASSRSGGEGYTF
-	-	TRBJ2-3	TRBV20-1	TGCAGTGCTAGTATGGGGGGGGCCCCAGATACGCAGTATTTT	CSASMGGAPDTQYF
-	-	TRBJ2-2	TRBV3-1/TRBV3-2	TGTGCCAGCACGGAGAGTCCGAACACCGGGGAGCTGTTTTTT	CASTESPNTGELFF
TRBD1	-	TRBJ2-7	TRBV9	TGTGCCAGCAGCGTAACAGGGGCTAATAGCGAGCAGTACTTC	CASSVTGANSEQYF
-	-	TRBJ1-1	TRBV5-4	TGTGCCAGCAGCGCTGCGGGCACCCGGACCACTGAAGCTTTCTTT	CASSAAGTRTTEAFF
-	few	TRBJ2-5	TRBV5-4	TGTGCCAGCAGCTTGGAGGCGGGGAGCGAGACCCAGTACTTC	CASSLEAGSETQYF
TRBD2	-	TRBJ2-7	TRBV28	TGTGCCAGCAGAGATTTGAGACTAGCGGGGAATTACGAGCAGTACTTC	CASRDLRLAGNYEQYF
-	-	TRBJ1-4	TRBV5-1	TGCGCCAGCAGCCTCCAGGGTCAGTCTAATGAAAAACTGTTTTTT	CASSLQGQSNEKLFF
-	-	TRBJ1-2	TRBV2	TGTGCCAGCAGTGCGGGGGTACTCCTAGGGAGCTACACCTTC	CASSAGVLLGSYTF
-	-	TRBJ1-3	TRBV12-3/TRBV12-4	TGTGCCAGCAGTTTACCAGGAAACACCATATATTTT	CASSLPGNTIYF
-	-	TRBJ2-7	TRBV6-6	TGTGCCAGCTTCAACGGGGGCTCCTACGAGCAGTACTTC	CASFNGGSYEQYF
-	-	TRBJ2-1	TRBV7-3	TGTGCCAGCAGCGAGACAGCCACCAGCTACAATGAGCAGTTCTTC	CASSETATSYNEQFF
-	-	TRBJ2-1	TRBV9	TGTGCCAGCAGCGTCTGGGGACTCGGGACCAATGAGCAGTTCTTC	CASSVWGLGTNEQFF
TRBD1	-	TRBJ2-7	TRBV30	TGTGCCTGGAGTACCCCGGGACAGGGGGCAAACGAGCAGTACTTC	CAWSTPGQGANEQYF
-	-	TRBJ2-7	TRBV29-1	TGCAGCGTTGGGGAGAGCTCCTACGAGCAGTACTTC	CSVGESSYEQYF
-	-	TRBJ2-1	TRBV10-1	TGCGCCAGCAGCCGGGGGAATGAGCAGTTCTTC	CASSRGNEQFF
-	once	TRBJ1-1	TRBV7-9	TGTGCCAGCAGCTTAGCTCTAGGTGATGACACTGAAGCTTTCTTT	CASSLALGDDTEAFF
-	-	TRBJ2-1	TRBV6-2/TRBV6-3	TGTGCCAGCAGTCTCCGACTAGAGGGGTTCCATGAGCAGTTCTTC	CASSLRLEGFHEQFF
-	-	TRBJ1-2	TRBV30	TGTGCCTGGTGGGGAGGGCTGAAAGGATATGGCTACACCTTC	CAWWGGLKGYGYTF